The 18 T cell receptor beta chains listed next were all sequenced from one sample in a study of blood T cell repertoires in COVID-19. Sequencing was performed with immunoSEQ multiplex PCR; in TCRdb, only in-frame clones are kept and a portion is missing. The data show 350,000 to 450,000 clones, around 87% seen once. Sequenced material: PBMCs or T cells enriched from blood (not recorded which). The source is a man aged 25-45 years who had recovered from COVID-19.

J is TRBJ2-1 and V is TRBV24-1, with a weak D call TRBD1 (6 bases). Germline V gene sequence: CDR1 KGHDR, CDR2 SFDVKD. CDR3 length: 14 residues. V dropped 9 bases and J dropped 0 bases, with 11 bases sitting between them. The CDR3 sequence: CATGDRSSYNEQFF. DNA of the CDR3: TGTGCCACCGGAGACAGGAGCTCCTACAATGAGCAGTTCTTC.

This chain connects TRBV5-4 to TRBJ1-3; D is uncertain. This CDR3 has 16 amino acids. The V and J ends lost 0 bases and 2 bases respectively, with 12 bases between them. Germline V CDR1 and CDR2: SGHNT, YYREEE (reference sequence). CDR3 DNA: TGTGCCAGCAGCTTGGTGGCCGATGATCCTGGAAACACCATATATTTT. Encoded protein: CASSLVADDPGNTIYF.

The chain combines TRBV7-2 with TRBJ1-4; D is unclear. Germline V lookup: CDR1 SGHTA, CDR2 FQGNSA. This CDR3 is built from 15 residues. The germline V and J ends were trimmed by 4 bases and 0 bases, with 9 bases remaining between them. The CDR3 spells CASSSQLATNEKLFF. The DNA of the CDR3 is TGTGCCAGCAGCTCTCAGTTGGCAACTAATGAAAAACTGTTTTTT. The variable domain in full, completed from reference TRBV7-2 and TRBJ1-4, reads GAGVSQSPSNKVTEKGKDVELRCDPISGHTALYWYRQSLGQGLEFLIYFQGNSAPDKSGLPSDRFSAERTGGSVSTLTIQRTQQEDSAVYLCASSSQLATNEKLFFGSGTQLSVL.

The CDR3 reads CASSSSGQGIDREQYF. In DNA, the CDR3 is TGTGCCAGCAGTTCGTCGGGACAGGGTATAGATAGAGAGCAGTACTTC. The rearrangement links TRBV28 to TRBJ2-7, with 9 bases identical to TRBD1. The trim removed 4 bases at V and 7 bases at J, leaving 14 bases unmatched. Germline assignment: CDR1 MDHEN and CDR2 SYDVKM. CDR3 length: 16 residues.

The chain links TRBV28 to TRBJ1-2; 9 nucleotides align to TRBD1. The CDR3 spans 18 residues. Losses at the gene ends were 2 bases for V and 2 bases for J; bases not matched to a gene: 12. Germline CDR1 and CDR2: MDHEN and SYDVKM. The CDR3 reads CASSLTTSGTGPNYGYTF. CDR3 nucleotides: TGTGCCAGCAGTTTAACAACCTCCGGGACAGGGCCAAACTATGGCTACACCTTC.

This chain joins TRBV19 and TRBJ1-2, with TRBD1 matching over 10 bases. The J segment lost 5 bases and the V segment lost 6 bases, leaving 9 bases of the junction unmatched. The CDR3 runs to 15 residues. Looked up from germline, CDR1 is LNHDA and CDR2 is SQIVND (reference sequence). CDR3 DNA sequence: TGTGCCAGTAGCTTTCGACAGGGGGCGGATTATGGCTACACCTTC. Its protein is CASSFRQGADYGYTF.

The chain has TRBV27 and TRBJ2-1, with 8 bases identical to TRBD1. This CDR3 spans 15 amino acids. Looked up from germline, CDR1 is MNHEY and CDR2 is SMNVEV (reference sequence). J lost 2 bases, V lost 4 bases, and 4 bases had no gene match. The CDR3 DNA reads as TGTGCCAGCAGTTCCGACAGGGGAGCCTACAATGAGCAGTTCTTC. It specifies CASSSDRGAYNEQFF.

The chain joins TRBV7-3 to TRBJ1-6, with 10 bases lining up with TRBD1. Trimming at V came to 5 bases and at J to 6 bases, leaving 4 bases not matched to a gene. This CDR3 spans 15 amino acids. Germline V lookup: CDR1 SGHTA, CDR2 FQGTGA. The CDR3 spells CASSPGTGANSPLHF. CDR3 bases: TGTGCCAGCAGCCCGGGGACAGGGGCTAATTCACCCCTCCACTTT.

J is TRBJ2-2 and V is TRBV5-8; 9 bases are a match to TRBD1. This CDR3 has 16 amino acids. The ends lost 6 bases at V and 4 bases at J; junction bases unmatched: 10. CDR1 and CDR2 from the germline V gene are SGHTS and YDEGEE. CDR3 nucleotides: TGTGCCAGCATCCCACAGGGGGCGCGTGGCACCGGGGAGCTGTTTTTT. This codes for CASIPQGARGTGELFF. Using reference TRBV5-8 and TRBJ2-2 for the parts outside the CDR3, the full variable domain is EAGVTQSPTHLIKTRGQQATLRCSPISGHTSVYWYQQALGLGLQFLLWYDEGEERNRGNFPPRFSGRQFPNYSSELNVNALELEDSALYLCASIPQGARGTGELFFGEGSRLTVL.

The gene calls are TRBV28 and TRBJ2-7, with TRBD1 matching 7 bases. The germline gives CDR1 MDHEN, CDR2 SYDVKM. The CDR3 extends over 15 amino acids. V trimming: 5 bases; J trimming: 2 bases; junction bases outside the gene matches: 9. The chain's CDR3 is CASSKTGAPPYEQYF. CDR3 DNA sequence: TGTGCCAGCAGTAAAACAGGGGCACCCCCCTACGAGCAGTACTTC.

This rearrangement joins TRBV19 to TRBJ2-2; no clear D gene. CDR1 is LNHDA and CDR2 is SQIVND in the germline V gene (reference sequence). Trimming cost V 0 bases and J 5 bases, with 7 bases left between them. The CDR3 runs 14 residues. CDR3 loop: CASSIDWLTGELFF. The CDR3 coding sequence is TGTGCCAGTAGTATAGATTGGCTTACCGGGGAGCTGTTTTTT.

This chain connects TRBV11-1 to TRBJ2-1; 11 bases are a match to TRBD1. V gave up 1 base and J gave up 10 bases; unmatched junction bases: 6. Germline V lookup: CDR1 SGHAT, CDR2 FQDESV (reference sequence). The CDR3 is made up of 15 amino acids. The CDR3 bases are TGTGCCAGCAGCTTAGTTGGACAGGGGGCAACGGAGCAGTTCTTC. It specifies CASSLVGQGATEQFF. Filled out from reference TRBV11-1 and TRBJ2-1, the complete variable domain reads EAEVAQSPRYKITEKSQAVAFWCDPISGHATLYWYRQILGQGPELLVQFQDESVVDDSQLPKDRFSAERLKGVDSTLKIQPAELGDSAMYLCASSLVGQGATEQFFGPGTRLTVL.

The chain uses TRBV3-1 (or the pseudogene TRBV3-2) and TRBJ2-5; 8 nucleotides match TRBD2. The V gene end was trimmed by 1 base and the J gene end by 5 bases; junction bases not matched to a gene: 6. The CDR3 sequence is 15 residues long. The germline gives CDR1 LGHDT, CDR2 YNNKEL (reference sequence). CDR3 amino acids: CASSQVVAGSETQYF. The DNA of the CDR3 is TGTGCCAGCAGCCAAGTAGTAGCGGGATCTGAGACCCAGTACTTC.

The chain combines TRBV30 with TRBJ1-4; D gene ambiguous. The CDR3 is 12 amino acids. Trimming stripped 6 bases from V and 1 base from J, with 6 bases between. Germline V lookup: CDR1 GTSNPN, CDR2 SVGIG (reference sequence). CDR3 amino acids: CACAGTNEKLFF. The CDR3 DNA reads TGTGCCTGCGCGGGAACTAATGAAAAACTGTTTTTT.

The J gene is TRBJ2-4, the V gene TRBV29-1; D perhaps matches TRBD2 (6 bases). CDR3 length: 14 amino acids. The V gene lost 2 bases and the J gene lost 8 bases, with 16 bases spanning the gap. Germline V gene data show CDR1 as SQVTM and CDR2 as ANQGSEA. The CDR3, as DNA: TGCAGCGTTGAATCCGCTGGGGGACTGGACATTCAGTACTTC. Protein product: CSVESAGGLDIQYF.

CDR3 residues: CASSVGADSGNTIYF. In DNA, the CDR3 is TGTGCCAGCAGCGTAGGGGCAGACTCTGGAAACACCATATATTTT. This sequence joins TRBV9 and TRBJ1-3; D is ambiguous. From germline, CDR1 is SGDLS and CDR2 YYNGEE. V was clipped by 0 bases and J by 0 bases, with 7 bases between them. The CDR3 length is 15 residues. The variable domain in full, with the rest retrieved from reference TRBV9 and TRBJ1-3, is DSGVTQTPKHLITATGQRVTLRCSPRSGDLSVYWYQQSLDQGLQFLIQYYNGEERAKGNILERFSAQQFPDLHSELNLSSLELGDSALYFCASSVGADSGNTIYFGEGSWLTVV.

The chain recombines TRBV7-9 with TRBJ2-6; D remains unclear. Germline V gives CDR1 SEHNR, CDR2 FQNEAQ (reference sequence). This CDR3 is 17 amino acids long. Trimming took off 7 bases at V and 2 bases at J, with 18 bases between the two ends. The DNA for the CDR3 is TGTGCCAGCAACGCGATTGCCCCTGAGACTGGGGCCAACGTCCTGACTTTC. As protein: CASNAIAPETGANVLTF.

The chain joins TRBV9 to TRBJ2-1; D ambiguous. The length of the CDR3 is 16 residues. Trimming stripped 6 bases from V and 0 bases from J, with 16 bases between. The germline CDR1 and CDR2 sequences are SGDLS and YYNGEE. CDR3 in DNA: TGTGCCAGCACCGAGCCAAGGTGGAGCTCCTACAATGAGCAGTTCTTC. Translating gives CASTEPRWSSYNEQFF.